The present entry profiles one T cell receptor (beta chain) with its context. Germline V gene sequence: CDR1 KGHSH, CDR2 LQKENI. The CDR3 sequence is 17 residues long. V lost 8 bases and J lost 2; bases outside the gene matches: 10. This specimen comes from a study of OX40 agonist ivuxolimab in advanced cancers. Produced via immunoSEQ multiplex PCR; TCRdb's table is partial and in-frame only. In the table there are about 100,000 clones, 70% to 90% of which are singletons. V is TRBV18 and J is TRBJ2-5, with 14 bases fitting TRBD2. This clonotype originated in an adult with an advanced solid tumor such as melanoma, head and neck, liver or kidney cancer. The specimen was CD4+ or CD8+ T cells sorted from blood, collected in a trial of the OX40 agonist ivuxolimab. DNA for the CDR3: TGTGCCAGCACGGGGACTAGCGGGGGAACCATTCAAGAGACCCAGTACTTC. Translating gives CASTGTSGGTIQETQYF.